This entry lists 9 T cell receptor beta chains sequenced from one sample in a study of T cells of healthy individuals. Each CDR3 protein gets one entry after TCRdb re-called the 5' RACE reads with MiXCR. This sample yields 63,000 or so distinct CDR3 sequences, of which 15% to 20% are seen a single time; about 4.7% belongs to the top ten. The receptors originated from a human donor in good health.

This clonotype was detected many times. This chain's CDR3 is CASSLSRLANQPQHF. The CDR3 DNA follows: TGTGCCAGCAGTTTGAGTAGACTTGCTAATCAGCCCCAGCATTTT. The chain carries TRBV28 and TRBJ1-5; D is uncertain. The CDR3 sequence is 15 residues long. Germline values: CDR1 MDHEN, CDR2 SYDVKM. Between the trimmed V and J ends, which lost 3 bases and 4 bases, there was a span of 13 bases. Variable domain in full (rest from reference TRBV28 and TRBJ1-5): DVKVTQSSRYLVKRTGEKVFLECVQDMDHENMFWYRQDPGLGLRLIYFSYDVKMKEKGDIPEGYSVSREKKERFSLILESASTNQTSMYLCASSLSRLANQPQHFGDGTRLSIL.

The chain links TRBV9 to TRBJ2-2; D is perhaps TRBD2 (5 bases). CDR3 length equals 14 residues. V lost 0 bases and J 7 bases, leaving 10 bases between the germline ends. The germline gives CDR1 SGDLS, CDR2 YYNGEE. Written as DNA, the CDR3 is TGTGCCAGCAGCGTAGACACGGCGGGCGGGGAGCTGTTTTTT. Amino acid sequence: CASSVDTAGGELFF.

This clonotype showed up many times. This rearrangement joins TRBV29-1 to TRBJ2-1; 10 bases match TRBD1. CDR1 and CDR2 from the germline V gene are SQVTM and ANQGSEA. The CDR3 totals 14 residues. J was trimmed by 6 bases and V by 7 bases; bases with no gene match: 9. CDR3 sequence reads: CSARGQGSSNEQFF. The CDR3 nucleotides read TGCAGCGCTAGGGGACAGGGGTCTAGCAATGAGCAGTTCTTC.

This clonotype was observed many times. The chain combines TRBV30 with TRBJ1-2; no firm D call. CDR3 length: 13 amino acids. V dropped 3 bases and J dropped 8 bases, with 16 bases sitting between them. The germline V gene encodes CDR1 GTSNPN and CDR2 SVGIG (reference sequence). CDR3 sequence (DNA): TGTGCCTGGAGCCGGAGACTAACGGGGGGCTACACCTTC. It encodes CAWSRRLTGGYTF.

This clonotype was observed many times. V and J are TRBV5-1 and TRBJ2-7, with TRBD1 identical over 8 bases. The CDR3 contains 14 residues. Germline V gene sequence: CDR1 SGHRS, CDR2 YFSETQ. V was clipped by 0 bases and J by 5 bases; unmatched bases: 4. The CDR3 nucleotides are TGCGCCAGCAGCTTGGCAGGGGGCATCGACGAGCAGTACTTC. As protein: CASSLAGGIDEQYF.

The DNA of the CDR3 is TGTGCCAGCAGTTTGGGGGGCTCTGGAAACACCATATATTTT. The encoded protein is CASSLGGSGNTIYF. The genes are TRBV12-3 or TRBV12-4 and TRBJ1-3; possible D gene TRBD1, 5 bases. CDR3 size: 14 residues. V lost 3 bases, J lost 0 bases, and 6 bases lay in between.

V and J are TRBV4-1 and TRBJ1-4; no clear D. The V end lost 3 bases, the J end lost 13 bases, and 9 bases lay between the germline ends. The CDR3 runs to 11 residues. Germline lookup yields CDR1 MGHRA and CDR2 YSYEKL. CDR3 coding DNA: TGCGCCAGCAGCCAGTTGGGCCGACTGTTTTTT. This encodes CASSQLGRLFF.

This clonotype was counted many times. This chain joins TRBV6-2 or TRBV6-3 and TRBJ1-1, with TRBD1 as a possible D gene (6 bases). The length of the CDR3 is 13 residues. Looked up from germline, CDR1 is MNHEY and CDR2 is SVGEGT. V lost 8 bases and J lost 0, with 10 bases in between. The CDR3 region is CASSRGMNTEAFF. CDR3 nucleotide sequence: TGTGCCAGCTCTAGGGGGATGAACACTGAAGCTTTCTTT.

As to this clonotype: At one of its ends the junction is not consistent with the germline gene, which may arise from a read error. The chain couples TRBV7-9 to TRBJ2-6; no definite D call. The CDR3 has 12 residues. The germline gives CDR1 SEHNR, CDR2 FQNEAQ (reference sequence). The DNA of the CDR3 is TGTGCCAGCACATCCAACCTTAGGTCTCGGGCTTTC. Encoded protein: CASTSNLRSRAF.